This T cell receptor beta chain originates from a study of T cells in Graves' hyperthyroidism and ophthalmopathy. The wider study: Peripheral blood specimens were obtained at initial diagnosis, prior to any treatment. Study results and caveats: The blood repertoire included most of the expanded thyroid clonotypes above 0.001. Ophthalmopathy and stable hyperthyroidism were separated by a 13 V-J model.

PBMCs were obtained from approximately 9.2 ml fresh peripheral blood. It was RNA transcripts that yielded the amplified TCR beta CDR3 regions. HTBI primers were used for first-round RT-PCR of the TCR CDR3. TCRdb called the multiplex PCR reads again in MiXCR, with one record for every CDR3 protein. In the table there are 300,000 to 450,000 distinct CDR3 sequences, about 13% of which are singletons. V was pared by 4 bases and J by 6 bases, with 16 bases between. Germline CDR1 reads GTSNPN; CDR2 reads SVGIG (reference sequence). CDR3 length: 13 amino acids. The sample holds many counts of this clonotype. Its antigen remains unidentified.

Source material: blood. The V and J genes are TRBV30 and TRBJ2-7, with D tentatively TRBD2 (6 bases). The receptor comes from a man aged 25-45 years with Graves' hyperthyroidism that later progressed to Graves' ophthalmopathy. The CDR3 coding sequence is TGTGCCTGGACCCCCGGGGACTTTTTCGAGCAGTACTTC. This gives the protein CAWTPGDFFEQYF.